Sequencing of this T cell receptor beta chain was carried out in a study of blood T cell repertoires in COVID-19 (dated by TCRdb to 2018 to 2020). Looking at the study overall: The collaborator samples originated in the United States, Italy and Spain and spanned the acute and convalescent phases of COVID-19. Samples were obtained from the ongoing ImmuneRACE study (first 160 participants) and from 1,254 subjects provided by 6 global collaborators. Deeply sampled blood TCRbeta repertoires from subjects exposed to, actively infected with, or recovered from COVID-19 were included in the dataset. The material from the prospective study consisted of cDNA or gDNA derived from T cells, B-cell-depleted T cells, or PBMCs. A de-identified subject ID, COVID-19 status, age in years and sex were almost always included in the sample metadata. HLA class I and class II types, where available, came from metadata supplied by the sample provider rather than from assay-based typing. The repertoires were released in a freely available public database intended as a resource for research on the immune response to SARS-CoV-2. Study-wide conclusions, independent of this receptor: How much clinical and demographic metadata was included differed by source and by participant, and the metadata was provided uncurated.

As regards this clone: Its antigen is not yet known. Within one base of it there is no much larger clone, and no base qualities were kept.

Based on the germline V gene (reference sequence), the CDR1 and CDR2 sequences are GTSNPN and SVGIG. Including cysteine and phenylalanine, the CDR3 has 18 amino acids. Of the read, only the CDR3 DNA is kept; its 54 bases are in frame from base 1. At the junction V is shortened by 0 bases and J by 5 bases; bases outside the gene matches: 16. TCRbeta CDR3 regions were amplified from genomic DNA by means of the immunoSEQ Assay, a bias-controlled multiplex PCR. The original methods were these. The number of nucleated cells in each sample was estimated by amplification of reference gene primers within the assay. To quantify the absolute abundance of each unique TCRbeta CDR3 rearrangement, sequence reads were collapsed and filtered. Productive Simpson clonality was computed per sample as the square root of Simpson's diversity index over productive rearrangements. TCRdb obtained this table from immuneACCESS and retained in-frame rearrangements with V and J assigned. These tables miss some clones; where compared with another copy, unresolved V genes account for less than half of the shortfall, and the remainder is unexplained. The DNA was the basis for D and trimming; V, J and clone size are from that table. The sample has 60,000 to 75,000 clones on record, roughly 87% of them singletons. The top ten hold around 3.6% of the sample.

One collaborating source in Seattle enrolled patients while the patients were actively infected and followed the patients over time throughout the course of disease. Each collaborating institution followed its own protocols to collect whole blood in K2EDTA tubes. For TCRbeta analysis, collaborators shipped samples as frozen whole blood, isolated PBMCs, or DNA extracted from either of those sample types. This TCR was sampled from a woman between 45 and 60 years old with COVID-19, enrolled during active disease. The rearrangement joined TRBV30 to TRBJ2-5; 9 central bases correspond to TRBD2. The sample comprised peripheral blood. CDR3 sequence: CAWSVRGSGRGRSETQYF. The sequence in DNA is TGTGCCTGGAGTGTACGAGGTAGCGGGAGAGGGCGATCCGAGACCCAGTACTTC.